The entry below gives a single T cell receptor (beta chain) sequence along with its context. This record belongs to a study of blood T cell repertoires in COVID-19. Study-level information: The samples span acute and convalescent COVID-19 from the United States, Italy and Spain.

CDR3 length equals 15 residues. Germline V lookup: CDR1 MDHEN, CDR2 SYDVKM. Between the trimmed V and J ends, which lost 4 bases and 3 bases, there was a span of 15 bases. Original processing methods: Using reference gene primer amplification, nucleated cell counts were estimated. Some clones are missing from TCRdb's copy, which holds only in-frame ones; the method was immunoSEQ multiplex PCR. The V and J calls and clone size were taken over from that table, and D and trimming were inferred from the DNA. The sample shows more than 200,000 clones, 80% to 90% of them seen only once. Specimen: peripheral blood. The V and J genes are TRBV28 and TRBJ1-1; D possibly corresponds to TRBD1 (5 bases). This receptor was taken from a woman between 40 and 50 years old with active or convalescent COVID-19. CDR3 sequence: CASSSLGEADTEAFF. The CDR3 DNA sequence: TGTGCCAGCAGTTCCCTAGGGGAAGCCGACACTGAAGCTTTCTTT.